The subject of this entry is one TCR beta chain. Its cognate antigen is unknown. This specimen comes from a study of T cell responses to AZD1222 COVID-19 vaccine. Points from the study as a whole: Regions 160-218 and 743-854 dominated among vaccine-associated CD4 TCRs spanning spike.

Only in-frame clones appear in the TCRdb table, and some are missing; sequencing was by immunoSEQ multiplex PCR. The sample records roughly 93,000 clones, roughly 90% being singletons. Trimming left V 0 bases short and J 4 bases short, with 14 bases between. The CDR3 contains 16 residues. Here the sequenced sample was peripheral blood, taken 28 days after the second AZD1222 dose. This clonotype originated in an adult who received the AZD1222 COVID-19 vaccine. The chain has TRBV5-3 and TRBJ2-1; D possibly matches TRBD1 or TRBD2 (6 bases each). TRBV5-3 belongs to the ORF category, with a function that is uncertain. The CDR3 coding sequence is TGTGCCAGAAGCTTGGGTGTCGGGGGCGTGTACAATGAGCAGTTCTTC. Translated: CARSLGVGGVYNEQFF.